This entry concerns a single T cell receptor beta chain. Participant age was roughly 18 to 100 years, and participants resided in about two dozen US areas. The record originates from a study of blood T cell repertoires in COVID-19. Background on the study: In each case, the material was cDNA or gDNA derived from T cells, B-cell-depleted T cells, or PBMCs.

As processed by the authors: Cell counts per sample came from amplifying reference gene primers. Some clones are missing from TCRdb's copy, which holds only in-frame ones; the method was immunoSEQ multiplex PCR. V and J calls and clone size follow that table, whereas D and trimming were derived from the DNA. The sample yields approximately 250,000 clones, 75% to 90% seen once. The V end was cut by 10 bases, the J end by 1 base, with 20 bases between. Germline assignment: CDR1 ENHRY and CDR2 SYGVKD. This CDR3 is built from 15 residues. The rearrangement links TRBV10-3 to TRBJ2-7, with TRBD2 as a possible D gene (6 bases). This clonotype was sampled from a woman aged 30 to 39 with acute COVID-19. Sequenced: PBMCs or T cells enriched from blood (not recorded which). Here the CDR3 DNA reads TGTGCCACTTCGGGGGAGAACATTCATTCCTACGAGCAGTACTTC. This encodes CATSGENIHSYEQYF.